The 23 T cell receptor beta chains given below trace back to one sample, sequenced in a study of regulatory T cells in long-lasting Graves disease. Both iRepertoire HTBI primers and Arm-PCR of CDR3 regions were used to build the TCR beta libraries. TCRdb analysed the multiplex PCR reads with MiXCR anew, one entry per CDR3 protein. The sample has approximately 440,000 distinct CDR3 sequences; around a quarter are singletons. Time point noted: persistent/refractory GD, antithyroid drugs over 5 years with positive TRAb. The TCR library used RNA extracted from PBMCs. Sequencing used peripheral blood mononuclear cells (PBMCs), obtained when the disease was refractory, from a patient treated with antithyroid drugs. The source is a female donor with Graves disease.

This clonotype was counted only a few times. The rearrangement joins TRBV18 to TRBJ1-5; TRBD1 is a possible D gene (5 bases). V was trimmed by 2 bases and J by 6 bases, leaving 11 bases between them. Germline V CDR1 and CDR2: KGHSH, LQKENI. There are 14 residues in the CDR3. This chain's CDR3 is CASSPTRDGQPQHF. The CDR3 nucleotides are TGTGCCAGCTCACCAACGAGGGACGGTCAGCCCCAGCATTTT.

This clonotype was counted many times. The rearrangement links TRBV5-1 to TRBJ1-2; 7 bases are a match to TRBD1. CDR3 length: 13 residues. The V gene's germline CDR1 is SGHRS and CDR2 YFSETQ. Germline trimming cut 4 bases from V and 5 bases from J; bases unmatched to any gene: 5. Here the CDR3 DNA reads TGCGCCAGCAGCAACCGGGACAGTTATGGCTACACCTTC. This codes for CASSNRDSYGYTF.

In its sample, this clonotype was seen many times. The rearrangement uses TRBV28 and TRBJ1-5; no firm D call. The germline CDR1 and CDR2 sequences are MDHEN and SYDVKM. The V end was cut by 5 bases, the J end by 2 bases, with 10 bases between. The length of the CDR3 is 14 residues. The DNA for the CDR3 is TGTGCCAGCAGTAGGGATGGTCGCAATCAGCCCCAGCATTTT. Translating gives CASSRDGRNQPQHF.

The V gene is TRBV5-1, the J gene TRBJ1-2; D unresolved. This CDR3 contains 14 residues. Per germline, CDR1 SGHRS and CDR2 YFSETQ. V lost 0 bases and J lost 4, with 10 bases in between. CDR3 residues: CASSLGAQVYGYTF. DNA of the CDR3: TGCGCCAGCAGCTTGGGAGCGCAGGTCTATGGCTACACCTTC.

This clonotype appeared a few times. This sequence joins TRBV6-1 and TRBJ2-7, with TRBD2 matching 11 bases. This CDR3 contains 17 residues. Germline CDR1 MNHNS, CDR2 SASEGT. The V gene end was trimmed by 6 bases and the J gene end by 3 bases; junction bases not matched to a gene: 13. This chain's CDR3 is CASSRTQQTSGSYEQYF. CDR3 DNA sequence: TGTGCCAGCAGCCGTACTCAACAAACTAGCGGGAGCTACGAGCAGTACTTC.

The J gene is TRBJ2-5, the V gene TRBV4-1, with D unclear. The CDR3 has 14 amino acids. Germline CDR1 reads MGHRA; CDR2 reads YSYEKL. The germline V and J ends were trimmed by 2 bases and 3 bases, with 10 bases remaining between them. CDR3 nucleotide sequence: TGCGCCAGCAGCCAAAACAGATTGAAAGAGACCCAGTACTTC. Translated, it gives CASSQNRLKETQYF.

This clonotype has a handful of counts. The chain uses TRBV29-1 and TRBJ1-1, with TRBD1 identical over 9 bases. CDR1 and CDR2 from the germline V gene are SQVTM and ANQGSEA. This CDR3 has 14 amino acids. Trimming at V came to 6 bases and at J to 5 bases, leaving 10 bases not matched to a gene. CDR3 nucleotide sequence: TGCAGCGTCTCTACAGGGACAGGGTGGACTGAAGCTTTCTTT. This codes for CSVSTGTGWTEAFF.

The V and J genes are TRBV7-2 and TRBJ1-1, with 8 bases aligning to TRBD1. V lost 1 base, J lost 1 base, and 5 bases stayed unmatched. Germline loops: CDR1 SGHTA, CDR2 FQGNSA. There are 16 residues in the CDR3. The CDR3 coding sequence is TGTGCCAGCAGCTTAGATTGGACAGGGCCGAACACTGAAGCTTTCTTT. It codes for CASSLDWTGPNTEAFF.

V usage is TRBV12-3 or TRBV12-4 and J usage is TRBJ2-2; 13 positions match TRBD2. V lost 4 bases and J lost 3; bases outside the gene matches: 5. This CDR3 has 17 amino acids. The DNA for the CDR3 is TGTGCCAGCAGTTCATGGACTAGCGGGAGCTACACCGGGGAGCTGTTTTTT. It yields the protein CASSSWTSGSYTGELFF.

This chain connects TRBV28 to TRBJ1-2; TRBD1 matches at 12 bases. V lost 6 bases to trimming and J lost 6 bases; unmatched junction nucleotides: 11. CDR1 and CDR2 from the germline V gene are MDHEN and SYDVKM. The CDR3 has 16 amino acids. CDR3: CASRPAGTGGSDGYTF. The CDR3 DNA reads as TGTGCCAGCAGACCCGCCGGGACAGGGGGCTCGGATGGCTACACCTTC.

The count of this clonotype is one. The V call is TRBV29-1, the J call TRBJ2-7, with D maybe TRBD1 (5 bases). The CDR3 covers 12 residues. The germline V gene encodes CDR1 SQVTM and CDR2 ANQGSEA. The germline V and J ends were trimmed by 7 bases and 7 bases, with 17 bases remaining between them. This CDR3 reads CSARQAGWEQYF. CDR3 in DNA: TGCAGCGCCCGGCAGGCAGGGTGGGAGCAGTACTTC.

The table lists this clonotype with a few counts. The rearrangement uses TRBV5-1 and TRBJ1-1; 9 bases align to TRBD1. The germline gives CDR1 SGHRS, CDR2 YFSETQ. With 1 base clipped from V and 6 bases from J, the junction kept 7 bases outside the gene matches. CDR3 length: 15 residues. The CDR3 DNA follows: TGCGCCAGCAGCTTGATCACAGGGGGCTGGGCTGAAGCTTTCTTT. Amino acids: CASSLITGGWAEAFF.

The V call is TRBV29-1, the J call TRBJ2-3; 11 nucleotides agree with TRBD2. From germline, CDR1 is SQVTM and CDR2 ANQGSEA. This CDR3 comprises 17 residues. The V gene end was trimmed by 0 bases and the J gene end by 4 bases; junction bases not matched to a gene: 9. The CDR3 nucleotides are TGCAGCGTTGAAGACCCAATGGCACTAGCGGGAGCAGATACGCAGTATTTT. Translation: CSVEDPMALAGADTQYF.

CDR3 residues: CASSLRVGDEQYF. The CDR3, as DNA: TGTGCCAGCAGCCTTAGGGTGGGTGACGAGCAGTACTTC. This sequence joins TRBV2 and TRBJ2-7; D is uncertain. The V and J ends lost 6 bases and 5 bases respectively, with 14 bases between them. The germline gives CDR1 SNHLY, CDR2 FYNNEI. The CDR3 length is 13 residues.

This clonotype has just a few counts. This chain uses TRBV20-1 with TRBJ2-2; D is perhaps TRBD1 (6 bases). This CDR3 has 16 residues. Trimming removed 0 bases from V and 3 bases from J, with 14 bases in between. The V gene's germline CDR1 is DFQATT and CDR2 SNEGSKA (reference sequence). As DNA, the CDR3 is TGCAGTGCTAGAGATAGTTGGGGGCGCGACACCGGGGAGCTGTTTTTT. Encoded protein: CSARDSWGRDTGELFF.

This clonotype was counted at least ten times. The chain uses TRBV6-1 and TRBJ1-1; TRBD1 matches at 10 bases. With V trimmed by 6 bases and J by 1 base, 11 bases remained unmatched. The CDR3 runs 17 residues. Germline values: CDR1 MNHNS, CDR2 SASEGT. The CDR3, as DNA: TGTGCCAGCAGCCACAGGGACAGGGGAGGGGGGAACACTGAAGCTTTCTTT. Its protein product is CASSHRDRGGGNTEAFF.

V is TRBV20-1 and J is TRBJ2-3; D is uncertain. Germline values: CDR1 DFQATT, CDR2 SNEGSKA (reference sequence). This CDR3 contains 11 residues. V dropped 5 bases and J dropped 0 bases, with 3 bases sitting between them. In nucleotides, the CDR3 is TGCAGTGCTCCGAGCACAGATACGCAGTATTTT. It yields the protein CSAPSTDTQYF.

In its sample, this clonotype was seen many times. The chain couples TRBV19 to TRBJ1-1; D gene uncertain. The CDR3 is 15 amino acids. Germline lookup yields CDR1 LNHDA and CDR2 SQIVND (reference sequence). Trimming cost V 0 bases and J 10 bases, with 18 bases left between them. This CDR3 is CASSIDLASTQSAFF. The CDR3 DNA sequence: TGTGCCAGTAGTATAGATCTGGCAAGTACCCAATCAGCTTTCTTT.

In this sample, this clonotype turned up a few times. This chain links TRBV18 with TRBJ2-5, with D unclear. The germline V gene encodes CDR1 KGHSH and CDR2 LQKENI. This CDR3 contains 13 residues. The V gene lost 3 bases and the J gene lost 5 bases, with 10 bases spanning the gap. This CDR3 reads CASSPSLLETQYF. CDR3 bases: TGTGCCAGCTCACCCTCGCTTTTGGAGACCCAGTACTTC.

This clonotype has a handful of counts. CDR3 coding DNA: TGTGCCAGCAGTAAACGGGGAGACTACGAGCAGTACTTC. This encodes CASSKRGDYEQYF. The chain combines TRBV9 with TRBJ2-7; D is perhaps TRBD2 (5 bases). Trimming stripped 5 bases from V and 3 bases from J, with 12 bases between. The CDR3 loop spans 13 amino acids. The germline CDR1 and CDR2 sequences are SGDLS and YYNGEE.

The chain employs TRBV10-3 and TRBJ2-7; 11 bases are shared with TRBD2. The junction had 2 bases not matched to a gene; V was cut back by 2 bases and J by 5 bases. The germline V gene encodes CDR1 ENHRY and CDR2 SYGVKD. The CDR3 spans 14 residues. The CDR3 here is CAISETSGSNEQYF. CDR3 in DNA: TGTGCCATCAGTGAGACTAGCGGGAGTAACGAGCAGTACTTC.

This clonotype was observed many times. The chain uses TRBV6-5 and TRBJ1-5; 10 positions agree with TRBD1. Germline V lookup: CDR1 MNHEY, CDR2 SVGAGI. Germline trimming cut 4 bases from V and 5 bases from J; bases unmatched to any gene: 2. This CDR3 comprises 14 residues. CDR3 sequence: CASSSGQGYQPQHF. The CDR3 DNA reads as TGTGCCAGCAGTTCGGGACAGGGGTATCAGCCCCAGCATTTT.

As DNA, the CDR3 is TGTGCCAGCAGTTCACGAAGGGAGTCGGTAAATGAAAAACTGTTTTTT. Translating gives CASSSRRESVNEKLFF. This rearrangement joins TRBV7-2 to TRBJ1-4, with unresolved D. V gave up 6 bases and J gave up 5 bases, with 19 bases separating them. The CDR3 runs to 16 residues. Germline lookup yields CDR1 SGHTA and CDR2 FQGNSA.